This T cell receptor (beta chain) was captured in a study of shared clonotypes between healthy human individuals. Naive CD8 cells lacked CD45RO and underwent positive selection for CCR7, leaving out terminally differentiated effector memory CD45RA+ cells. The ends lost 6 bases at V and 6 bases at J; junction bases unmatched: 10. This CDR3 has 15 residues. The germline V gene has CDR1 LNHDA and CDR2 SQIVND (reference sequence). The repertoire was sequenced with immunoSEQ multiplex PCR; TCRdb's copy has only in-frame clones and lacks some. The table lists approximately 2,000,000 clones, just under 95% of them singletons. Study-wide results and limits: Rarefaction gave evidence that sorted-subset sequencing remained incomplete despite large depth.

Note on this clone: The antigen is not known.

Material: naive CD8+ T cells from PBMCs. The J gene is TRBJ1-4, the V gene TRBV19, with 7 bases that match TRBD1. This TCR derives from a man between 18 and 35 years old in good health. Some clones in this sample may be carry-over from other donors' samples. CDR3 in amino acids: CASSNYRGPDEKLFF. CDR3 bases: TGTGCCAGTAGCAATTACAGGGGTCCTGATGAAAAACTGTTTTTT.